Below are 5 T cell receptor beta chains sequenced from a single sample in a study of T cell repertoires in cytomegalovirus infection. TCRdb reprocessed the reads with MiXCR, giving one entry per CDR3 protein. This sample has more than 400,000 distinct CDR3 sequences; 26% occur once, and the top ten carry 13%. The sample was PBMCs. The receptors come from a human donor in good health (CMV status not recorded). Some clones in this sample may be carry-over from other donors' samples.

The chain employs TRBV18 and TRBJ2-1; 7 bases match TRBD2. Germline trimming cut 3 bases from V and 5 bases from J; bases unmatched to any gene: 4. Germline loops: CDR1 KGHSH, CDR2 LQKENI. There are 14 residues in the CDR3. This CDR3 is CASSPLAVHNEQFF. The CDR3 DNA reads TGTGCCAGCTCACCTCTAGCGGTACACAATGAGCAGTTCTTC.

V and J are TRBV7-4 and TRBJ2-5; 11 bases are shared with TRBD2. CDR3 size: 17 residues. Germline lookup yields CDR1 SGHVT and CDR2 SQSDAQ. With 3 bases clipped from V and 1 base from J, the junction kept 7 bases outside the gene matches. The DNA for the CDR3 is TGTGCCAGCAGCTTCCCGCGACTAGCGGGACCCCAAGAGACCCAGTACTTC. Its translation is CASSFPRLAGPQETQYF.

This clonotype has a handful of counts. The rearrangement links TRBV27 to TRBJ2-7, with 12 nucleotides matching TRBD2. V lost 7 bases and J lost 3; bases outside the gene matches: 4. The germline CDR1 and CDR2 sequences are MNHEY and SMNVEV (reference sequence). The CDR3 spans 14 residues. The CDR3 coding sequence is TGTGCCAGCATACGGACTAGCGGGGACTACGAGCAGTACTTC. It specifies CASIRTSGDYEQYF.

This clonotype was counted only a few times. V usage is TRBV7-8 and J usage is TRBJ2-3; 11 bases map to TRBD2. The CDR3 runs 15 residues. The trim removed 8 bases at V and 3 bases at J, leaving 7 bases unmatched. Germline-derived CDR1 and CDR2 are SGHVS and FQNEAQ. In DNA form, the CDR3 reads TGTGCCAGCGGCCCTAGACTAGCGGGAACAGATACGCAGTATTTT. Translation gives CASGPRLAGTDTQYF. The complete variable domain, with remaining parts taken from reference TRBV7-8 and TRBJ2-3, reads GAGVSQSPRYKVAKRGQDVALRCDPISGHVSLFWYQQALGQGPEFLTYFQNEAQLDKSGLPSDRFFAERPEGSVSTLKIQRTQQEDSAVYLCASGPRLAGTDTQYFGPGTRLTVL.

This clonotype was detected many times. The rearrangement links TRBV7-2 to TRBJ2-7; D is perhaps TRBD1 (5 bases). Trimming removed 0 bases at V and 5 bases at J, with 14 bases between. CDR3 length: 15 residues. CDR1 is SGHTA, CDR2 FQGNSA, per germline. CDR3 bases: TGTGCCAGCAGCTTAGCCTCGGCAGGGTACGACGAGCAGTACTTC. Its protein product is CASSLASAGYDEQYF.